This record covers a single TCR beta chain. The antigen is undetermined. This sample is part of a study of graft-versus-host responses after intestinal transplantation. About the research overall: The whole recipient group had anti-thymocyte globulin induction followed by tacrolimus and steroids for around three years.

Using immunoSEQ multiplex PCR, the repertoire was profiled, and TCRdb retains in-frame clones only, with some absent. The sample has about 100,000 clones; approximately 84% are singletons. Trimming pared 9 bases from V and 5 bases from J, leaving 22 bases between. The germline CDR1 and CDR2 sequences are MDHEN and SYDVKM. The CDR3 is made up of 15 amino acids. The starting material was unstimulated CD4+ T cells sorted from spleen or lymph node cells, obtained before transplant. This receptor was identified in a human donor who was the organ donor for an intestinal transplant. The chain recombines TRBV28 with TRBJ1-2; D remains ambiguous. This chain's CDR3 is CASGTTHLSFYGYTF. CDR3 DNA sequence: TGTGCCAGTGGTACAACCCACCTCTCCTTTTATGGCTACACCTTC.